This TCR beta chain appears in the sequencing data of a study of OX40 agonist ivuxolimab in advanced cancers. A note on the overall study: Ivuxolimab, which targeted the costimulatory receptor OX40 (CD134), was an agonistic, fully human IgG2 monoclonal antibody. The point of sequencing TCRbeta in the periphery was to test whether ivuxolimab changed TCR sequence diversity and drove clonal T-cell expansion. Partial responses were achieved by three dose-escalation patients, of whom one had hepatocellular carcinoma and two had cutaneous melanoma. The paper describes the monotherapy dose-escalation part (N of about 52 patients) of the phase I trial of ivuxolimab. Patients were allowed to have had prior anti-PD-1, anti-PD-L1 or anti-CTLA-4 therapy, and roughly 40% of the dose-escalation patients had previously received checkpoint inhibitors. Intravenous ivuxolimab was administered to patients every 2 weeks at six dose levels: 0.01, 0.1, 0.3, 1.5, 3 and 10 mg/kg. Among the approximately 50 dose-escalation patients, roughly 20 had hepatocellular carcinoma, around 15 melanoma, 9 renal cell carcinoma and 9 head and neck cancer. In the dose-escalation cohort, roughly 80% of patients were male, and the mean age was approximately 55 years, with a range of roughly 23 to 85.

CDR1 and CDR2 are drawn from the germline V gene (reference sequence): DFQATT, SNEGSKA. The V end loses 3 bases and the J end loses 9 bases, and a stretch of 9 bases separates them. The CDR3 covers 11 residues, taking in both the cysteine and the phenylalanine. Solely the CDR3 DNA is kept, with 33 bases framed from the first base. On the study overall, not on this receptor specifically: Low levels of normalized T-cell clonal expansion were also seen in some patients who did not respond. At doses of 0.1 to 3.0 mg/kg, clonal expansion of both CD4+ and CD8+ T cells in blood was seen between baseline and week 6. After ivuxolimab, expanded clones were on average more numerous among CD8+ T cells than among CD4+ T cells. The antigen specificity of the peripheral T cells that underwent clonal expansion was not determined. In the 0.1-3.0 mg/kg groups, partial responders were among the patients with the lowest normalized peripheral clonal expansion, particularly in CD8+ T cells.

Of note for this clone: The target of this receptor is not known. The record has no base qualities; no much larger clone is one base away.

Patients with autoimmune disease history or receiving systemic immunosuppression were excluded from the trial. Peripheral blood for TCR sequencing was drawn from every dose cohort at baseline, at cycle 4 day 1 and at cycle 7 day 1. The samples were drawn from a first-in-human, open-label, multicenter phase I dose-escalation trial of ivuxolimab. The trial enrolled adults with locally advanced or metastatic head and neck squamous cell, hepatocellular, melanoma or renal cell carcinoma. Before TCR sequencing, CD4+ T cells and CD8+ T cells were sorted from peripheral blood as separate populations. Genomic DNA was isolated from the sorted cells so that the TCRbeta CDR3 region could be sequenced. The immunoSEQ Assay was used for sequencing of TCRbeta CDR3 regions. What TCRdb holds here is the immuneACCESS table cut down to in-frame rearrangements. Part of the clones is not present; checked against another copy, under half of the missing clones reflect an unresolved V gene, and the others are unexplained. This sample holds 84,000 or so clones; around 94% were observed only once. The top ten clonotypes cover roughly 11% of the sample.

This sequence uses TRBV20-1 and TRBJ2-1, and the D gene may be TRBD2, 5 bases matching. The sample here was CD4+ or CD8+ T cells sorted from blood, taken in a trial of the OX40 agonist ivuxolimab. The sequence was obtained from an adult with an advanced solid tumor such as melanoma, head and neck, liver or kidney cancer. The CDR3 in this case is CSARLAAEQFF. The sequenced DNA is TGCAGTGCTAGGCTAGCTGCTGAGCAGTTCTTC.